The 23 T cell receptor beta chains reported below all come from one sample, sequenced in a study of OX40 agonist ivuxolimab in advanced cancers. Libraries were made using the immunoSEQ multiplex PCR assay. TCRdb took over this immuneACCESS table, retaining in-frame rearrangements with V and J assigned. Such tables are incomplete; in checked studies, under half of the missing clones stem from an unresolved V gene, and the remainder is unexplained. In this sample the table shows roughly 20,000 clones, roughly 70% of which occur a single time. Over 25% of the sample goes to the ten largest clones. Sample: CD4+ or CD8+ T cells sorted from blood, taken in a trial of the OX40 agonist ivuxolimab. These receptors were obtained from an adult with an advanced solid tumor such as melanoma, head and neck, liver or kidney cancer.

This sequence joins TRBV2 and TRBJ2-1; TRBD2 matches at 11 bases. CDR1 and CDR2 (germline): SNHLY, FYNNEI. V trimming: 4 bases; J trimming: 7 bases; junction bases outside the gene matches: 6. The CDR3 sequence is 15 residues long. The CDR3 DNA is TGTGCCAGCAGTGGGCCGGGACTAGCGGTAAATGAGCAGTTCTTC. This sequence encodes CASSGPGLAVNEQFF.

This sequence joins TRBV6-5 and TRBJ2-5; D may be TRBD1 or TRBD2 (5 bases each). Per the germline V gene, CDR1 is MNHEY and CDR2 is SVGAGI. Deletions cut 4 bases from V and 2 bases from J, with 14 bases between. This CDR3 region has 15 residues. In DNA form, the CDR3 reads TGTGCCAGCAGTTTTTCCGGGACGGAACAAGAGACCCAGTACTTC. This sequence encodes CASSFSGTEQETQYF.

The chain recombines TRBV18 with TRBJ2-1; 12 nucleotides line up with TRBD2. This CDR3 comprises 16 residues. V was clipped by 7 bases and J by 5 bases; unmatched bases: 9. Germline values: CDR1 KGHSH, CDR2 LQKENI. The CDR3 sequence is CASYPGLAGLNNEQFF. Written as DNA, the CDR3 is TGTGCCAGCTACCCGGGACTAGCGGGTCTAAACAATGAGCAGTTCTTC.

The genes are TRBV7-9 and TRBJ2-6; 8 bases align to TRBD2. Trimming took 5 bases from V and 5 from J; bases not matched to a gene: 17. The CDR3 loop spans 19 amino acids. From germline, CDR1 is SEHNR and CDR2 FQNEAQ (reference sequence). The chain's CDR3 is CASSHSAAGVLLWANVLTF. CDR3 in DNA: TGTGCCAGCAGCCACAGCGCAGCGGGAGTGCTTCTCTGGGCCAACGTCCTGACTTTC.

The V and J genes are TRBV10-3 and TRBJ1-2, with TRBD1 as a possible D gene (6 bases). Germline CDR1 is ENHRY and CDR2 is SYGVKD. Deletions cut 3 bases from V and 0 bases from J, with 8 bases between. This CDR3 has 14 amino acids. CDR3 amino acids: CAISEGGANYGYTF. The CDR3 DNA is TGTGCCATCAGTGAAGGGGGGGCTAACTATGGCTACACCTTC.

The chain uses TRBV27 and TRBJ2-7; TRBD1 is a possible D gene (5 bases). CDR3 length equals 13 residues. Germline CDR1 MNHEY, CDR2 SMNVEV (reference sequence). Trimming took off 3 bases at V and 1 base at J, with 7 bases between the two ends. The CDR3 DNA follows: TGTGCCAGCAGTTTGCCAGGGTCCTACGAGCAGTACTTC. It translates to CASSLPGSYEQYF.

This clone was seen a single time. This sequence joins TRBV7-9 and TRBJ2-7; no clear D. V gave up 1 base and J gave up 6 bases, with 13 bases separating them. The CDR3 contains 14 residues. Germline CDR1 is SEHNR and CDR2 is FQNEAQ (reference sequence). The DNA of the CDR3 is TGTGCCAGCAGCTTAGTTCGTGTGGGTTCCGAGCAGTACTTC. It translates to CASSLVRVGSEQYF.

V usage is TRBV9 and J usage is TRBJ2-6; D ambiguous. The CDR3 length is 16 residues. CDR1 is SGDLS and CDR2 is YYNGEE in the germline V gene. The ends were cut back, 1 base at V and 3 bases at J, with 11 bases in the middle. The CDR3 is CASSVRSGLGANVLTF. CDR3 bases: TGTGCCAGCAGCGTACGCTCGGGCCTTGGGGCCAACGTCCTGACTTTC.

This clone has just one count. The chain recombines TRBV21-1 with TRBJ2-4; the D call in the table, TRBD2, was not verified against the DNA. TRBV21-1 is a pseudogene locus. The CDR3 extends over 20 amino acids. The CDR3 reads CASSKERVKKRDKKKQLQYF. The CDR3 bases are TGTGCCAGCAGCAAGGAGAGGGTTAAAAAGCGGGACAAAAAAAAACAGCTCCAGTACTTC.

This clone was seen once. The V and J genes are TRBV2 and TRBJ2-7; D perhaps matches TRBD2 (6 bases). The CDR3 has 13 residues. CDR1 and CDR2 from the germline V gene are SNHLY and FYNNEI. With 4 bases removed from V and 6 bases from J, the gap between germline ends came to 13 bases. The DNA of the CDR3 is TGTGCCAGCAGTGTTGGAAGGGAGGTCGAGCAGTACTTC. Translation gives CASSVGREVEQYF. The variable domain in full, with the rest retrieved from reference TRBV2 and TRBJ2-7, is EPEVTQTPSHQVTQMGQEVILRCVPISNHLYFYWYRQILGQKVEFLVSFYNNEISEKSEIFDDQFSVERPDGSNFTLKIRSTKLEDSAMYFCASSVGREVEQYFGPGTRLTVT.

The V call is TRBV6-5, the J call TRBJ2-1; 8 positions agree with TRBD2. Trimming removed 4 bases from V and 2 bases from J; junction bases left unmatched: 7. This CDR3 spans 16 amino acids. Germline V CDR1 and CDR2: MNHEY, SVGAGI. CDR3 nucleotides: TGTGCCAGCAGTTTACCACTAGCGGACACCTACAATGAGCAGTTCTTC. Protein product: CASSLPLADTYNEQFF.

The chain is built from TRBV7-9 and TRBJ2-1; the match to TRBD2 covers 8 bases. This CDR3 region has 18 residues. Losses at the gene ends were 6 bases for V and 1 base for J; bases not matched to a gene: 14. The germline V gene has CDR1 SEHNR and CDR2 FQNEAQ (reference sequence). The CDR3 loop reads CASSPKAGERTSYNEQFF. CDR3 coding DNA: TGTGCCAGCAGTCCCAAAGCGGGGGAGAGGACGTCCTACAATGAGCAGTTCTTC. The full variable domain, rest sourced from reference TRBV7-9 and TRBJ2-1, is DTGVSQNPRHKITKRGQNVTFRCDPISEHNRLYWYRQTLGQGPEFLTYFQNEAQLEKSRLLSDRFSAERPKGSFSTLEIQRTEQGDSAMYLCASSPKAGERTSYNEQFFGPGTRLTVL.

This clone has just a few counts. In DNA, the CDR3 is TGTGCCAGCACCTTAACTAGCGGACAATACAATGAGCAGTTCTTC. Encoded protein: CASTLTSGQYNEQFF. The chain combines TRBV6-5 with TRBJ2-1; 8 bases map to TRBD2. Per germline, CDR1 MNHEY and CDR2 SVGAGI. There are 15 residues in the CDR3. Trimming at V came to 7 bases and at J to 4 bases, leaving 9 bases not matched to a gene.

This rearrangement joins TRBV7-9 to TRBJ1-4; D remains ambiguous. The ends were cut back, 0 bases at V and 0 bases at J, with 2 bases in the middle. CDR1 is SEHNR, CDR2 FQNEAQ, per germline (reference sequence). This CDR3 region has 14 residues. CDR3 residues: CASSLAATNEKLFF. CDR3 DNA: TGTGCCAGCAGCTTAGCTGCAACTAATGAAAAACTGTTTTTT.

This clone has a single count. V gene TRBV4-1 combines with J gene TRBJ1-2; tentatively, D is TRBD1 (5 bases). V was cut by 0 bases and J by 0 bases, with 8 bases left in between. Germline V lookup: CDR1 MGHRA, CDR2 YSYEKL. The CDR3 covers 15 residues. This CDR3 reads CASSQDTGANYGYTF. CDR3 coding DNA: TGCGCCAGCAGCCAAGATACAGGAGCTAACTATGGCTACACCTTC.

The chain carries TRBV15 and TRBJ1-1; the D gene is possibly TRBD1 (6 bases). Germline V gene lookup returns CDR1 LNHNV and CDR2 YYDKDF (reference sequence). Trimming removed 1 base from V and 6 bases from J, with 30 bases in between. The CDR3 consists of 20 residues. CDR3 DNA: TGTGCCACCAGCAGAGTTCATGTATATAGCCGGGACAACTCTGGGGCTGAAGCTTTCTTT. This sequence encodes CATSRVHVYSRDNSGAEAFF.

V is TRBV28 and J is TRBJ2-7; D gene uncertain. V was pared by 3 bases and J by 0 bases, with 15 bases between. Germline V CDR1 and CDR2: MDHEN, SYDVKM. The CDR3 totals 16 residues. CDR3 coding DNA: TGTGCCAGCAGTTTTGAGAGCCGTTTAGGCTCCTACGAGCAGTACTTC. It translates to CASSFESRLGSYEQYF.

CDR3 loop: CASSPGTSGGLTDTQYF. CDR3 nucleotide sequence: TGTGCCAGCAGCCCGGGGACTAGCGGGGGACTCACAGATACGCAGTATTTT. The chain uses TRBV4-2 and TRBJ2-3; 14 nucleotides align to TRBD2. Germline CDR1 reads LGHNA; CDR2 reads YNFKEQ. The CDR3 totals 17 residues. Unmatched junction bases numbered 5, after V lost 4 bases and J lost 2 bases.

This clone was observed a handful of times. V usage is TRBV5-1 and J usage is TRBJ2-5; perhaps TRBD2 as D (6 bases). The ends were cut back, 0 bases at V and 3 bases at J, with 6 bases in the middle. The CDR3 is 13 residues long. The germline CDR1 and CDR2 sequences are SGHRS and YFSETQ. The CDR3 sequence is CASSLGREETQYF. The CDR3 DNA sequence: TGCGCCAGCAGCTTGGGGAGGGAAGAGACCCAGTACTTC.

The chain has TRBV6-1 and TRBJ2-5; possibly TRBD1 for D (5 bases). The germline V gene encodes CDR1 MNHNS and CDR2 SASEGT. The CDR3 covers 15 residues. Trimming took off 5 bases at V and 4 bases at J, with 17 bases between the two ends. This CDR3 is CASSTQPGSGETQYF. CDR3 bases: TGTGCCAGCAGTACCCAGCCAGGGTCCGGAGAGACCCAGTACTTC.

The rearrangement links TRBV28 to TRBJ2-1, with D perhaps TRBD1 (6 bases). The CDR3 has 13 amino acids. CDR1 and CDR2 (germline): MDHEN, SYDVKM. The germline V and J ends were trimmed by 5 bases and 10 bases, with 15 bases remaining between them. In DNA form, the CDR3 reads TGTGCCAGCAGTATGTCCCCAGGGGTGGAGCAGTTCTTC. It codes for CASSMSPGVEQFF.

A single count supports this clone. The chain carries TRBV18 and TRBJ2-7; 7 nucleotides line up with TRBD1. This CDR3 is 15 amino acids long. The trim removed 2 bases at V and 1 base at J, leaving 5 bases unmatched. Germline V gene lookup returns CDR1 KGHSH and CDR2 LQKENI. This CDR3 is CASSPEGQISYEQYF. The CDR3 region has the DNA TGTGCCAGCTCACCAGAGGGACAGATATCCTACGAGCAGTACTTC.

The chain carries TRBV6-5 and TRBJ2-7; D is possibly TRBD1 (5 bases). The CDR3 length is 14 residues. The V and J ends lost 5 bases and 7 bases respectively, with 18 bases between them. Germline assignment: CDR1 MNHEY and CDR2 SVGAGI. As DNA, the CDR3 is TGTGCCAGCAGTCTGGACAAGAGGTTTGGGGAGCAGTACTTC. The encoded protein is CASSLDKRFGEQYF.